The rows below give T cell receptor beta chains drawn from one sample of a study of blood T cell repertoires in COVID-19. Profiling relied on immunoSEQ multiplex PCR, and the TCRdb table lists in-frame clones only, not all of them. The table lists over 90,000 clones, about nine tenths of them singletons. The sample was peripheral blood. These receptors were collected from a woman aged 65 to 85 with acute or convalescent COVID-19. The CDR3 runs from the conserved cysteine through the conserved F or W. D genes are given only for firm matches. Not every row has a clone size; where given, it reads once, few, many or a size class.

D gene: TRBD2; J gene: TRBJ2-5; V gene: TRBV7-9; clone size: .; CDR3 DNA: TGTGCCAGCAGCGAGGGGCAGGGAGGGCAAGAGACCCAGTACTTC; CDR3 protein: CASSEGQGGQETQYF
D gene: TRBD2; J gene: TRBJ2-3; V gene: TRBV10-1; clone size: .; CDR3 DNA: TGCGCCAGCAGTGATGAAGCGGGGTTCTTTACTAGCACAGATACGCAGTATTTT; CDR3 protein: CASSDEAGFFTSTDTQYF
D gene: .; J gene: TRBJ2-5; V gene: TRBV5-4; clone size: .; CDR3 DNA: TGTGCCAGCAGCTTCGGGTTCGAGACCCAGTACTTC; CDR3 protein: CASSFGFETQYF
D gene: TRBD1; J gene: TRBJ1-6; V gene: TRBV28; clone size: .; CDR3 DNA: TGTGCCAGCAAAAATACAGGGGTTTTTTCACCCCTCCACTTT; CDR3 protein: CASKNTGVFSPLHF
D gene: .; J gene: TRBJ2-2; V gene: TRBV10-3; clone size: .; CDR3 DNA: TGTGCCATCAGGTCGGGGACTGACACCGGGGAGCTGTTTTTT; CDR3 protein: CAIRSGTDTGELFF
D gene: .; J gene: TRBJ2-5; V gene: TRBV2; clone size: .; CDR3 DNA: TGTGCCAGCAGTCTGGAGACCCAGTACTTC; CDR3 protein: CASSLETQYF
D gene: .; J gene: TRBJ1-4; V gene: TRBV3-1/TRBV3-2; clone size: few; CDR3 DNA: TGTGCCAGCAGCCCAGGTCTCAGGGAATCTAATGAAAAACTGTTTTTT; CDR3 protein: CASSPGLRESNEKLFF
D gene: TRBD1; J gene: TRBJ1-1; V gene: TRBV29-1; clone size: once; CDR3 DNA: TGCAGCGTTGAAGCCGCAGGGGGCTTTTTTTTAGGTGAAGCTTTCTTT; CDR3 protein: CSVEAAGGFFLGEAFF
D gene: .; J gene: TRBJ2-2; V gene: TRBV19; clone size: once; CDR3 DNA: TGTGCCAGTAGTATTACAGTGACCGGGGAGCTGTTTTTT; CDR3 protein: CASSITVTGELFF
D gene: .; J gene: TRBJ1-2; V gene: TRBV28; clone size: .; CDR3 DNA: TGTGCCAGCACCGCAGGGTCTCATACCTATGGCTACACCTTC; CDR3 protein: CASTAGSHTYGYTF
D gene: TRBD2; J gene: TRBJ2-1; V gene: TRBV5-4; clone size: .; CDR3 DNA: TGTGCCAGCAGGACCGCTAGCGGGGGAGCCAGCGAGCAGTTCTTC; CDR3 protein: CASRTASGGASEQFF
D gene: TRBD1; J gene: TRBJ2-2; V gene: TRBV15; clone size: .; CDR3 DNA: TGTGCCACCAGTCAGGGGGCAACCGGGGAGCTGTTTTTT; CDR3 protein: CATSQGATGELFF
D gene: .; J gene: TRBJ1-6; V gene: TRBV28; clone size: .; CDR3 DNA: TGTGCCAGCAGGACGGGACACTATAATTCACCCCTCCACTTT; CDR3 protein: CASRTGHYNSPLHF
D gene: .; J gene: TRBJ1-2; V gene: TRBV19; clone size: .; CDR3 DNA: TGTGCCAGTAGGACTGGCAGAGTCAACTATGGCTACACCTTC; CDR3 protein: CASRTGRVNYGYTF